Reported below is one T cell receptor beta chain. Using a J-beta primer mix together with a sample-barcoded 5' primer, a second PCR was run for roughly 7 to 12 cycles. Researchers report that each sample yielded at least 3 million CDR3-containing paired-end reads. Each CDR3 protein gets one entry after TCRdb re-called the 5' RACE reads with MiXCR. The data show hundreds of thousands of distinct CDR3 sequences, under 65% seen once. This entry comes from a study of blood T cells in healthy people across ages. The CDR3 spans 17 residues. With V trimmed by 1 base and J by 2 bases, 7 bases remained unmatched. Looked up from germline, CDR1 is SGHTA and CDR2 is FQGNSA.

The material sequenced was blood. This clonotype originated in a man in his sixties in good health. The chain links TRBV7-2 to TRBJ2-3; 9 bases match TRBD2. CDR3 sequence: CASSLGVLAGTTDTQYF. The CDR3, as DNA: TGTGCCAGCAGCTTAGGGGTTCTAGCGGGGACCACAGATACGCAGTATTTT.